This note documents a single TCR beta chain sequence. The source of the sample is a study of blood T cell repertoires in COVID-19. Study as a whole: In each case, the material was cDNA or gDNA derived from T cells, B-cell-depleted T cells, or PBMCs.

Original methodology: The authors estimated nucleated cell counts from reference gene primer amplification. Libraries were prepared by immunoSEQ multiplex PCR; TCRdb keeps only in-frame clonotypes and omits some of them. D and trimming were read from the DNA, whereas the V and J calls and clone size are those reported in that table. In the table there are over 60,000 clones, about 81% of which are singletons. This TCR derives from a human donor in a cohort sampled during active COVID-19. The sample taken for sequencing was peripheral blood.

The CDR3 sequence: CASSLARVREQYF. The DNA of the CDR3 is TGCGCCAGCAGCTTGGCCAGGGTTCGCGAGCAGTACTTC. The chain employs TRBV5-1 and TRBJ2-7; D might be TRBD1 (5 bases). The CDR3 spans 13 residues. V was trimmed by 0 bases and J by 6 bases, leaving 10 bases between them. CDR1 is SGHRS and CDR2 is YFSETQ in the germline V gene.